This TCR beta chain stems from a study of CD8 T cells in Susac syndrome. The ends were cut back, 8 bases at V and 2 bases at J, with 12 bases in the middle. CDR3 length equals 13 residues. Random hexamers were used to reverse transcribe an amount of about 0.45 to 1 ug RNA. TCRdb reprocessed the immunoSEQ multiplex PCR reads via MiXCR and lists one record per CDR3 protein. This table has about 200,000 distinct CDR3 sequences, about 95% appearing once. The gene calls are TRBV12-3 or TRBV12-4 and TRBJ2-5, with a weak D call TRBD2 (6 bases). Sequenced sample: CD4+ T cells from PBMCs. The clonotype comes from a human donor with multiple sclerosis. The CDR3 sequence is CASCPTSQETQYF. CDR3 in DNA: TGTGCCAGCTGCCCGACTAGTCAAGAGACCCAGTACTTC.